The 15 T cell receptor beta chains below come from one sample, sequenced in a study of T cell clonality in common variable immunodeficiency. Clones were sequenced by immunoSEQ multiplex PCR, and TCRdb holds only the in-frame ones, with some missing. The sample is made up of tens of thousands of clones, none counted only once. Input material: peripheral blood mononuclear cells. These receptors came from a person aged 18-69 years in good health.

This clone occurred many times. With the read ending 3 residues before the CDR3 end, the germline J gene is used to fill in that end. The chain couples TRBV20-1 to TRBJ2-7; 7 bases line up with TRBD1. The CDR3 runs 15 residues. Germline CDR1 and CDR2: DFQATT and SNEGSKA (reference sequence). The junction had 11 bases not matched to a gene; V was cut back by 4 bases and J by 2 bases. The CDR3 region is CSATSDRADAYEQYF. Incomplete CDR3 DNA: TGCAGTGCTACGAGCGACAGGGCAGACGCCTACGAG.

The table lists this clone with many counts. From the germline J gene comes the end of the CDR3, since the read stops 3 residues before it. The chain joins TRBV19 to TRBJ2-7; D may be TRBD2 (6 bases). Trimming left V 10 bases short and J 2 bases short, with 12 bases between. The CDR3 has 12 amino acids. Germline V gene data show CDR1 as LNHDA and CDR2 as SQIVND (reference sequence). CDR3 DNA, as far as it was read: TGTGCCACCGGAGGGCCCCCCTACGAG. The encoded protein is CATGGPPYE. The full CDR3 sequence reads CATGGPPYEQYF.

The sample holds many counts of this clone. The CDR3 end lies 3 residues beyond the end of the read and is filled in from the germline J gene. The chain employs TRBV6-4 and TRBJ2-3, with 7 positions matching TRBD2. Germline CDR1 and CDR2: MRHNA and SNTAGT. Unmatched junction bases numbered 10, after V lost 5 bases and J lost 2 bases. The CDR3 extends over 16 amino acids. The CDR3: CASSPERDPTTDTQYF. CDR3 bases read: TGTGCCAGCAGTCCCGAGCGGGACCCAACCACAGATACG.

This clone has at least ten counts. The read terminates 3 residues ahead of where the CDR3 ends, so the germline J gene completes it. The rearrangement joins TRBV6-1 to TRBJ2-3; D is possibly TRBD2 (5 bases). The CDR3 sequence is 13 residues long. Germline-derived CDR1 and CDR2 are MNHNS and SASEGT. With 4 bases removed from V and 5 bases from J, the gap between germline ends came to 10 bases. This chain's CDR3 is CASSGTFLDTQYF. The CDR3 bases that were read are TGTGCCAGCAGTGGGACTTTTCTAGATACG.

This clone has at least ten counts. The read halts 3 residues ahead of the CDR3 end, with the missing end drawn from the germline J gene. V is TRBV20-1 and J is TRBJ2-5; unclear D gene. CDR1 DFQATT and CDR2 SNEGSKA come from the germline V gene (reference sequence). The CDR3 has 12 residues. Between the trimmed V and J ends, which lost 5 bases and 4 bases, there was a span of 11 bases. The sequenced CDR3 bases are TGCAGTGCTCGCCGGGTCGGAGAGACC. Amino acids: CSARRVGET. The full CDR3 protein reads CSARRVGETQYF.

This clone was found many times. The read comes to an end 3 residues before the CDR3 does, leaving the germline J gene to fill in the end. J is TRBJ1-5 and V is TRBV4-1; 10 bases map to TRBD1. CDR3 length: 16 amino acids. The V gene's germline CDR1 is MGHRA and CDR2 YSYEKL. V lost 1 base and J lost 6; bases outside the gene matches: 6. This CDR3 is CASSQARQGAGQPQHF. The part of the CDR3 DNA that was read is TGCGCCAGCAGCCAAGCTCGACAGGGGGCAGGTCAGCCC.

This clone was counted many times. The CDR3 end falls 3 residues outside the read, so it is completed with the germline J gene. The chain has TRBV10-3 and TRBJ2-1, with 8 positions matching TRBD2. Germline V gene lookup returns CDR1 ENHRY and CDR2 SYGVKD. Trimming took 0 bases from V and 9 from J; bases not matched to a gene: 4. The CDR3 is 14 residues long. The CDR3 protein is CAISESAGGGEQFF. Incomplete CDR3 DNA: TGTGCCATCAGTGAGTCCGCGGGAGGAGGTGAG.

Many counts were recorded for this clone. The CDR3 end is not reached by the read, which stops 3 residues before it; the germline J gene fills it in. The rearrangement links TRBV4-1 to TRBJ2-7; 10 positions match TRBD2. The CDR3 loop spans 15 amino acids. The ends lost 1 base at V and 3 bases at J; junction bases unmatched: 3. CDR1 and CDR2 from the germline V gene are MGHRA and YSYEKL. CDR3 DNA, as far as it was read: TGCGCCAGCAGCCAAGGGCTAGCGGGAGTCTACGAG. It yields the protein CASSQGLAGVYE. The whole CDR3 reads CASSQGLAGVYEQYF.

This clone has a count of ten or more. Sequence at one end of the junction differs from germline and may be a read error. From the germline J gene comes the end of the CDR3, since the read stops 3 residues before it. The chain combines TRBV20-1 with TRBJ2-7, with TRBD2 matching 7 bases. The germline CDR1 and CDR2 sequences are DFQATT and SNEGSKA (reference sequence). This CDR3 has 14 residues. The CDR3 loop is CSARGLGKGYEQYF. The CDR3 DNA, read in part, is TGCAGTGCCAGAGGACTAGGCAAAGGCTACGAG.

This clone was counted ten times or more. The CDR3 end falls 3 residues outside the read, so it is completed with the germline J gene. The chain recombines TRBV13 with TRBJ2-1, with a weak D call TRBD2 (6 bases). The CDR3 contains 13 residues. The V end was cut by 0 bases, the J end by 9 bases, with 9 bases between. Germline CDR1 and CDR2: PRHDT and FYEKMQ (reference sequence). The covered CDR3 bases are TGTGCCAGCAGCTTAGGACTAGCAGTTGAG. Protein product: CASSLGLAVE. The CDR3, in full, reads CASSLGLAVEQFF.

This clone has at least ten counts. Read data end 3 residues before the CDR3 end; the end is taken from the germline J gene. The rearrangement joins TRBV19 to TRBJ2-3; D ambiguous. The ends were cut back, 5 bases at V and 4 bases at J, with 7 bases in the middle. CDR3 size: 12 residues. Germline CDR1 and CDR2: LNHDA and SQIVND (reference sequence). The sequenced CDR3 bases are TGTGCCAGTAGTCTAGTCGCAGATACG. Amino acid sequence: CASSLVADT. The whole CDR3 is CASSLVADTQYF. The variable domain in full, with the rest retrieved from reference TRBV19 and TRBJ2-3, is DGGITQSPKYLFRKEGQNVTLSCEQNLNHDAMYWYRQDPGQGLRLIYYSQIVNDFQKGDIAEGYSVSREKKESFPLTVTSAQKNPTAFYLCASSLVADTQYFGPGTRLTVL.

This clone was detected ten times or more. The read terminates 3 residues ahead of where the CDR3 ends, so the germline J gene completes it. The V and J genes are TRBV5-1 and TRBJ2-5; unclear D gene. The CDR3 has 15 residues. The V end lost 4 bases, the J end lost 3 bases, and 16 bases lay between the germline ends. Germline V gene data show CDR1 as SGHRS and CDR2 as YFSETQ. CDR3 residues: CASSRSAMDEETQYF. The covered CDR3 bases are TGCGCCAGCAGCCGGAGCGCGATGGATGAAGAGACC.

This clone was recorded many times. Incomplete CDR3 DNA: TGTGCCAGCAGCTTGGCGGGAGACGGACTCGGCGAG. Residues: CASSLAGDGLGE. The whole CDR3 protein is CASSLAGDGLGEQYF. The chain has TRBV7-2 and TRBJ2-7, with 7 bases fitting TRBD2. The read halts 3 residues ahead of the CDR3 end, with the missing end drawn from the germline J gene. The CDR3 runs 15 residues. The germline CDR1 and CDR2 sequences are SGHTA and FQGNSA. V was pared by 3 bases and J by 6 bases, with 11 bases of the junction left unmatched.

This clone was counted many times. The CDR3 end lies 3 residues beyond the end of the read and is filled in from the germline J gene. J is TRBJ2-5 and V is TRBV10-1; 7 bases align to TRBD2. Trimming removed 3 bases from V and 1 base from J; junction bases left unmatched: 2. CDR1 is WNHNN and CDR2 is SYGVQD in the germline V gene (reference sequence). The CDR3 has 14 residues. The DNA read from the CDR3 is TGCGCCAGCAGTGACTCTAGCGGCCAAGAGACC. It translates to CASSDSSGQET. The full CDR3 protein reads CASSDSSGQETQYF.

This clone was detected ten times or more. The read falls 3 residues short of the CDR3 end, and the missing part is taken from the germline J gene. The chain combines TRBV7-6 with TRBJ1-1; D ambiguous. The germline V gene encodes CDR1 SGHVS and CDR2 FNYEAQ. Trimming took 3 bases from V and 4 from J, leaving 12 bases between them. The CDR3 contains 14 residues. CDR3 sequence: CASSLTPRGTEAFF. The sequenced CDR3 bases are TGTGCCAGCAGCTTGACTCCCCGGGGCACTGAA.